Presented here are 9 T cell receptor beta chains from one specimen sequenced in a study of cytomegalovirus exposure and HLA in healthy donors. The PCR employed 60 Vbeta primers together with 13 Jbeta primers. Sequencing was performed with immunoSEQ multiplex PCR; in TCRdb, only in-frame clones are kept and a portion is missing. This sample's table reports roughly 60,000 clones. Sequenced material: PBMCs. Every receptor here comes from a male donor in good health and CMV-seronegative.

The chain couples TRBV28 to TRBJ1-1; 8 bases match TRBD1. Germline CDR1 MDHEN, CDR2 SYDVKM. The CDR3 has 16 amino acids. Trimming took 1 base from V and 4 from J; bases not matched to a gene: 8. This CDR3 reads CASSLYRGGSSTEAFF. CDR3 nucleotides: TGTGCCAGCAGTTTATACAGGGGGGGTAGTAGCACTGAAGCTTTCTTT.

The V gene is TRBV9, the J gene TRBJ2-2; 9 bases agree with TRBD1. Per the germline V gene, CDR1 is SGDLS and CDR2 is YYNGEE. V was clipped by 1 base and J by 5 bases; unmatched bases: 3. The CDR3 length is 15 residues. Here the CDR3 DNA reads TGTGCCAGCAGCGTACTGGACAGGGGAACCGGGGAGCTGTTTTTT. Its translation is CASSVLDRGTGELFF.

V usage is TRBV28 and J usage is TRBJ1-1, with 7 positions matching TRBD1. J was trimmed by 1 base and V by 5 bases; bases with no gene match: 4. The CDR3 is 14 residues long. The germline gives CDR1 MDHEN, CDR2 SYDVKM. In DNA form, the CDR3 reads TGTGCCAGCAGTCCGGGACAGACGAACACTGAAGCTTTCTTT. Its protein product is CASSPGQTNTEAFF.

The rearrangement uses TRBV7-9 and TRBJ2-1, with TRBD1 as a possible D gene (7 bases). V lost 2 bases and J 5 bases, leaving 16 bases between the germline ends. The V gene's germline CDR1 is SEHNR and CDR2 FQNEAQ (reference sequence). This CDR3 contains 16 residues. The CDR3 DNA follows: TGTGCCAGCAGCTTATTCGCAGGGGGGCGTGACAATGAGCAGTTCTTC. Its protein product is CASSLFAGGRDNEQFF.

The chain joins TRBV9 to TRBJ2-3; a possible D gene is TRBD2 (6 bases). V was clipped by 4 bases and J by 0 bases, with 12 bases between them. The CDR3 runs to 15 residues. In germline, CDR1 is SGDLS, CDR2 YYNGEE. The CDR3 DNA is TGTGCCAGCAGCTTCGCCGGGACTAGCACAGATACGCAGTATTTT. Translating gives CASSFAGTSTDTQYF. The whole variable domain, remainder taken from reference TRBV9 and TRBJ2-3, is DSGVTQTPKHLITATGQRVTLRCSPRSGDLSVYWYQQSLDQGLQFLIQYYNGEERAKGNILERFSAQQFPDLHSELNLSSLELGDSALYFCASSFAGTSTDTQYFGPGTRLTVL.

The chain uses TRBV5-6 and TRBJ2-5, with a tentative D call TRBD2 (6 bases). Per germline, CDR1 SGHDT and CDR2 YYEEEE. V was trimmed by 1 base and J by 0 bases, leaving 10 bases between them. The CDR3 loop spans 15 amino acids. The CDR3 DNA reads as TGTGCCAGCAGCTTGTCGGCGGGGAACCAAGAGACCCAGTACTTC. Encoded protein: CASSLSAGNQETQYF.

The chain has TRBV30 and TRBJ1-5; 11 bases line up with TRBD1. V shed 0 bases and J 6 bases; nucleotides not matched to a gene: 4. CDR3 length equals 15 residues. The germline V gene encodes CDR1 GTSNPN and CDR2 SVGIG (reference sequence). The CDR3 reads CAWSVGTGGSQPQHF. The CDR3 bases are TGTGCCTGGAGTGTAGGGACAGGGGGAAGTCAGCCCCAGCATTTT.

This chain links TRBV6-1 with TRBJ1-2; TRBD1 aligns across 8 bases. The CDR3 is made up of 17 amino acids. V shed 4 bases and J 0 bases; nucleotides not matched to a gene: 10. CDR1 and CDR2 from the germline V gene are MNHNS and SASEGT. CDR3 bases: TGTGCCAGCAGTGGATTTGACAGGGGAATATCTAACTATGGCTACACCTTC. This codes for CASSGFDRGISNYGYTF.

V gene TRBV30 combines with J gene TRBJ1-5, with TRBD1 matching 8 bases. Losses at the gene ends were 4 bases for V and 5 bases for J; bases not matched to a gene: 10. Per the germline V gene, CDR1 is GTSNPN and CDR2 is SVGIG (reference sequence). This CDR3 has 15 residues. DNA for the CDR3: TGTGCCTGGACCCCAACGGACAGGGCCCATCAGCCCCAGCATTTT. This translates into CAWTPTDRAHQPQHF.